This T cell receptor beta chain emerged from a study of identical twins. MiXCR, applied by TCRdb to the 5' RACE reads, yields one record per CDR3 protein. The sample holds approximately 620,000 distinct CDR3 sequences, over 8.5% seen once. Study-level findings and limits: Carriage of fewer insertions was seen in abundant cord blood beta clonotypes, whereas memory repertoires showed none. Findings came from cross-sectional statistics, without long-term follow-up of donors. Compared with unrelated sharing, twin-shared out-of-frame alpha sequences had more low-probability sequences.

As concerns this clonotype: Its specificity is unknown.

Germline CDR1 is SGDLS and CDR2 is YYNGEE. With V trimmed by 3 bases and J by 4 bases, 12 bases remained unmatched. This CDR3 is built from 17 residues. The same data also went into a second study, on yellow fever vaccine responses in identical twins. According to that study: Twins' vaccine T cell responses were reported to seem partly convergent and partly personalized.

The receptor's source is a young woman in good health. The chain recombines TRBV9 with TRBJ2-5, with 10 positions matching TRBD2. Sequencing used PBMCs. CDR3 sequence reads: CASSGLQAGGPVETQYF. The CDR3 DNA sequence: TGTGCCAGCAGCGGGCTCCAAGCGGGGGGGCCGGTAGAGACCCAGTACTTC.